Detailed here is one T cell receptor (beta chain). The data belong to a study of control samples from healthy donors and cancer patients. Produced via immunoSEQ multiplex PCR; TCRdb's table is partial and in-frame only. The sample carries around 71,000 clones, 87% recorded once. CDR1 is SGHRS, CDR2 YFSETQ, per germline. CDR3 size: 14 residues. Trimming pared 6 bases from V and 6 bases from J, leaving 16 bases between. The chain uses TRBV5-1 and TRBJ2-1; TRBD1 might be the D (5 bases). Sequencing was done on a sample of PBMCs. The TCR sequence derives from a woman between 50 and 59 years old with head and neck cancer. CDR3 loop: CASTSTPGANEQFF. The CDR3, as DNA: TGCGCCAGCACCTCTACTCCTGGGGCCAATGAGCAGTTCTTC.